This T cell receptor (beta chain) was identified during a study of CD8 T cells in Susac syndrome. This CDR3 has 16 amino acids. V was clipped by 0 bases and J by 9 bases, with 15 bases between them. The germline gives CDR1 MNHEY, CDR2 SVGAGI. The table lists this clonotype with a count of one. When the RNA was reverse transcribed, random hexamers were used with an input of about 0.45 to 1 ug. TCRdb passed the immunoSEQ multiplex PCR reads through MiXCR, listing each CDR3 protein once. The sample lists 100,000 to 150,000 distinct CDR3 sequences, more than 85% occurring once. V gene TRBV6-5 combines with J gene TRBJ1-6; a weak D match, TRBD1 (5 bases). This receptor was identified in a human donor with multiple sclerosis. The sample was CD8+ T cells from PBMCs. The CDR3 DNA reads TGTGCCAGCAGTTACTCTTTTTGGCGGGGGACTTCACCCCTCCACTTT. Encoded protein: CASSYSFWRGTSPLHF.